This is a list of T cell receptor beta chains from one sample in a study of T cells in Graves' hyperthyroidism and ophthalmopathy. TCRdb independently ran MiXCR on the multiplex PCR reads; one entry per CDR3 protein. Counted here are about 290,000 distinct CDR3 sequences, roughly 15% occurring once; the ten biggest clones make up under 8%. Sequenced material: blood. The receptors shown here come from a woman in her thirties or forties with Graves' hyperthyroidism. CDR3s include the opening cysteine and the closing phenylalanine or tryptophan.

J gene,V gene,CDR3 protein
TRBJ1-1,TRBV6-2/TRBV6-3,CASSYSGFDTEAFF
TRBJ1-1,TRBV19,CASSIPGNTEAFF
TRBJ1-3,TRBV19,CASTKGIMTEDSGNTIYF
TRBJ1-3,TRBV27,CASSLNRGLGDTIYF
TRBJ2-2,TRBV15,CATSRDYSGLNTGELFF
TRBJ2-3,TRBV6-1,CASSRVPGQGDTQYF
TRBJ2-7,TRBV20-1,CSAPTRSGSYEQYF
TRBJ2-1,TRBV7-6,CASSEGPLPYNEQFF
TRBJ2-1,TRBV4-1,CASSQERLGGEQFF
TRBJ2-7,TRBV28,CASSLVAGVTYEQYF
TRBJ2-7,TRBV30,CAWAGGAEQYF
TRBJ2-1,TRBV6-6,CASSYEGGRDTEQFF
TRBJ2-7,TRBV27,CASRPLTSGYEQYF
TRBJ1-2,TRBV7-2,CASRSGTGDGYTF
TRBJ2-1,TRBV18,CASSPLSGTYNEQFF
TRBJ2-1,TRBV7-2,CASSSRLAGGNGQFF
TRBJ2-7,TRBV3-1,CASSLRGVSATHSYEQYF
TRBJ2-5,TRBV6-1,CASSVTRETQETQYF